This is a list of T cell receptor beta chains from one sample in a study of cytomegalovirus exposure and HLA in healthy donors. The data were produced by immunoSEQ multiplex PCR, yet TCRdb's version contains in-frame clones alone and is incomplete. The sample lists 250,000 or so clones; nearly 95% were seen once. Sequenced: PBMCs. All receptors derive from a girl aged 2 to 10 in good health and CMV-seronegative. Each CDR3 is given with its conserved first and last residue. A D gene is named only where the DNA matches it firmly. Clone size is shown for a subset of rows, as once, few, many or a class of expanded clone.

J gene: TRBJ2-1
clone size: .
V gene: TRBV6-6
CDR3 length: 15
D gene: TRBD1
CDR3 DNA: TGTGCCAGCAGGACCCGGGACAGTACGTACAATGAGCAGTTCTTC
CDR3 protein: CASRTRDSTYNEQFF

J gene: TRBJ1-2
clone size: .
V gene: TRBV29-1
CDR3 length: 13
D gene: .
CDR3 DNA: TGCAGCGTTGTCCCCGGGGAGGGTGGGGGCTACACCTTC
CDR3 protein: CSVVPGEGGGYTF

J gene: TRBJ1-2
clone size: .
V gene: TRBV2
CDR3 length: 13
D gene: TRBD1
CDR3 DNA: TGTGCCAGAGAGGGACAGGCCCTGAGGGGCTACACCTTC
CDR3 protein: CAREGQALRGYTF

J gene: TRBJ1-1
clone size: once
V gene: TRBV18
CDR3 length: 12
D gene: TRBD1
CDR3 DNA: TGTGCCAGCTCAGCCGGGACAGCTGAAGCTTTCTTT
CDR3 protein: CASSAGTAEAFF

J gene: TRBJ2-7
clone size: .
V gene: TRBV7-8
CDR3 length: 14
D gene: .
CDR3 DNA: TGTGCCAGCAGCCCGTATGGGAGCTCCTACGAGCAGTACTTC
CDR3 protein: CASSPYGSSYEQYF

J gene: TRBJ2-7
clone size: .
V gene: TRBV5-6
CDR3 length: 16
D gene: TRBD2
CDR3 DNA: TGTGCCAGCAGCTTTGTCGGGGGGGTTCTCTCCTACGAGCAGTACTTC
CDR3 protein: CASSFVGGVLSYEQYF

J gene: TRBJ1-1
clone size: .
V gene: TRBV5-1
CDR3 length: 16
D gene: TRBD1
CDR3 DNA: TGCGCCAGCAGCTTGTACGGGACAGAAATAAGGGGTGAAGCTTTCTTT
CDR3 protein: CASSLYGTEIRGEAFF

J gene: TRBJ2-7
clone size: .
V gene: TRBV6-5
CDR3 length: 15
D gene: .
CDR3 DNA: TGTGCCAGCAGTTACGCCGGTCCGGGCTCCTACGAGCAGTACTTC
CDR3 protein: CASSYAGPGSYEQYF

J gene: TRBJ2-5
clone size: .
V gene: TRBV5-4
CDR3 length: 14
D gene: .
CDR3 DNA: TGTGCCGGGGGGGGCGTGGGGCGCGGAGAGACCCAGTACTTC
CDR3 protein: CAGGGVGRGETQYF

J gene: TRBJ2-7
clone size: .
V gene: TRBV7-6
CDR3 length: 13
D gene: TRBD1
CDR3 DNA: TGTGCCAGCGGGACAGGGGGCCGCTACGAGCAGTACTTC
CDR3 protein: CASGTGGRYEQYF

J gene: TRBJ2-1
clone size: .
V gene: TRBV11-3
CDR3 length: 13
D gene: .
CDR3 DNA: TGTGCCAGCAGCTTATCTATTTACAATGAGCAGTTCTTC
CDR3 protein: CASSLSIYNEQFF

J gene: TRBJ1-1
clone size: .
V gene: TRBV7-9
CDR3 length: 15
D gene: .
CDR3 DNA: TGTGCCAGCCAGGTCAGGGGAGCCGGGAACACTGAAGCTTTCTTT
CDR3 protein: CASQVRGAGNTEAFF

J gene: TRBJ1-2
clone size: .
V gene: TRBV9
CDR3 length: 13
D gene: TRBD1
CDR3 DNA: TGTGCCAGCAGCGTTGACAGGGGGCGAGGCTACACCTTC
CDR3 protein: CASSVDRGRGYTF

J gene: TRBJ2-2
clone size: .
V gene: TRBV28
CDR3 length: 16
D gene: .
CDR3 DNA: TGTGCCAGCCAACCCCGAATGGGGCAGTACACCGGGGAGCTGTTTTTT
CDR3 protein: CASQPRMGQYTGELFF

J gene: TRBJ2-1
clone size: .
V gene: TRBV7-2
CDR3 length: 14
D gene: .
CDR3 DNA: TGTGCCAGCAGCTTAGTCTCACAGGGTAGCGAGCAGTTCTTC
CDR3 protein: CASSLVSQGSEQFF

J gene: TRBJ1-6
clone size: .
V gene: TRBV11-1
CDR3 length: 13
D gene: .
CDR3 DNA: TGTGCCAGCAGCTTAGCGAGATATTCACCCCTCCACTTT
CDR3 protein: CASSLARYSPLHF

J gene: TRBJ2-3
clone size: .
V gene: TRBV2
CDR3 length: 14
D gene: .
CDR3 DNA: TGTGCCAGCAGACGGGAGACTGGGTCAGATACGCAGTATTTT
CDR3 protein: CASRRETGSDTQYF

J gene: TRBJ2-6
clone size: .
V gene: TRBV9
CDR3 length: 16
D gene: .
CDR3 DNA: TGTGCCAGCAGCTACACGAGGGTCTCAGGGGCCAACGTCCTGACTTTC
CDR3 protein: CASSYTRVSGANVLTF

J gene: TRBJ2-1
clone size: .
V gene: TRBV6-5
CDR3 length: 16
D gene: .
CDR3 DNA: TGTGCCAGCAGTTACGCCAGCGGACTATCCTACAATGAGCAGTTCTTC
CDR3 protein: CASSYASGLSYNEQFF

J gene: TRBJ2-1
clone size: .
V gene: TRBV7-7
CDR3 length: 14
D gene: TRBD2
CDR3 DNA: TGTGCCAGCAGCTTAATAGCGGGGACGGCCGAGCAGTTCTTC
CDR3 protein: CASSLIAGTAEQFF

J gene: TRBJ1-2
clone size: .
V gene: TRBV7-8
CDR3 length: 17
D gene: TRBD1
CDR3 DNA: TGTGCCAGCAGCCCAGGGGGAAGGGGACTGATCGGCTATGGCTACACCTTC
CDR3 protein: CASSPGGRGLIGYGYTF

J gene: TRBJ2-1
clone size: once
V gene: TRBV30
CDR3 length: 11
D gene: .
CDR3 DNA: TGTGCCTGGATAGCCTACAATGAGCAGTTCTTC
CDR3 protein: CAWIAYNEQFF

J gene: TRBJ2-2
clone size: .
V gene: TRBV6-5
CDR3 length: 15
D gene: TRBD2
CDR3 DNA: TGTGCCAGCAGTTACGAAGCGGGGGCTAACGGGGAGCTGTTTTTT
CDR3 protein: CASSYEAGANGELFF